This section outlines one T cell receptor beta chain sequence together with its context. What it recognizes is unknown. This sample is part of a study of cytomegalovirus exposure and HLA in healthy donors. The germline gives CDR1 SGHVS, CDR2 FNYEAQ. V was shortened by 5 bases and J by 0 bases, with 16 bases between the two germline ends. There are 16 residues in the CDR3. PCR was performed using 60 Vbeta and 13 Jbeta primers. Method: immunoSEQ multiplex PCR; TCRdb's copy keeps in-frame clones and lacks some. The table lists some 150,000 clones, roughly 81% of them singletons. Broader study findings: A later look showed TCR association rates differing by HLA locus, highest for DRB1 and lowest for HLA-C.

The clonotype comes from a woman aged 18-29 years in good health and CMV-seropositive. The sample consisted of PBMCs. J is TRBJ1-1 and V is TRBV7-6; D is ambiguous. The CDR3 loop is CASSPRGSLLNTEAFF. The CDR3 DNA reads TGTGCCAGCAGCCCTCGAGGGTCGCTATTGAACACTGAAGCTTTCTTT.